This TCR beta chain was retrieved from a study of blood T cell repertoires in COVID-19. Those enrolled in Seattle joined during active infection and were followed longitudinally afterward. Some clones are missing from TCRdb's copy, which holds only in-frame ones; the method was immunoSEQ multiplex PCR. Of 150,000 to 200,000 clones in the sample, 92% are singletons; the top ten hold approximately 4.8%. The CDR3 consists of 11 residues. From germline, CDR1 is MNHNY and CDR2 SVGAGI (reference sequence). Trimming removed 6 bases at V and 5 bases at J, with 7 bases between. The chain couples TRBV6-6 to TRBJ1-1; D unclear. Source material: peripheral blood. This TCR was sampled from a man aged 30-40 years with COVID-19, enrolled during active disease. Here the CDR3 DNA reads TGTGCCAGCAGCACGACAACTGAAGCTTTCTTT. Its protein product is CASSTTTEAFF.